A selection of T cell receptor beta chains follows, all from one sample in a study of blood T cell repertoires in COVID-19. The protocol was immunoSEQ multiplex PCR, while the TCRdb copy is restricted to in-frame clones and leaves out a portion. The sample includes 100,000 to 150,000 clones, about 89% of them seen just once. The sample comprised peripheral blood. These receptors were taken from a woman between 65 and 79 years old with COVID-19, enrolled during active disease. Both conserved end residues are part of each CDR3. The D gene is left open where the match is weak. The listing skips clone size in some rows; elsewhere it reads once, few, many or a size class.

len	j_gene	v_gene	d_gene	abundance	CDR3aa	CDR3nt
16	TRBJ1-3	TRBV18	TRBD1	once	CASSGTGGFSGNTIYF	TGTGCCAGCTCCGGGACAGGGGGATTCTCTGGAAACACCATATATTTT
16	TRBJ2-1	TRBV5-6	TRBD2	-	CASSMRGLAGSNEQFF	TGTGCCAGCAGCATGCGAGGACTAGCGGGGTCCAATGAGCAGTTCTTC
17	TRBJ2-5	TRBV29-1	TRBD2	once	CSVVRTSGGVVLETQYF	TGCAGCGTTGTTCGGACTAGCGGGGGGGTTGTTCTGGAGACCCAGTACTTC
13	TRBJ2-7	TRBV2	-	-	CASSEGASYEQYF	TGTGCCAGCAGCGAGGGAGCGTCCTACGAGCAGTACTTC
15	TRBJ1-4	TRBV7-9	TRBD1	-	CASSITGADDEKLFF	TGTGCCAGCAGCATTACAGGGGCGGACGATGAAAAACTGTTTTTT
14	TRBJ1-2	TRBV30	TRBD1	-	CAWREQGGIRGYTF	TGTGCCTGGAGGGAACAGGGGGGTATAAGGGGCTACACCTTC
13	TRBJ1-1	TRBV6-5	-	-	CASSSPTGTEAFF	TGTGCCAGCAGCTCCCCTACAGGGACTGAAGCTTTCTTT
14	TRBJ2-7	TRBV2	-	-	CASSDTDISYEQYF	TGTGCCAGCAGCGATACTGATATCTCCTACGAGCAGTACTTC
16	TRBJ2-3	TRBV30	TRBD2	-	CAWTGGRGGLTDTQYF	TGTGCCTGGACGGGAGGACGGGGGGGTTTAACAGATACGCAGTATTTT
11	TRBJ2-7	TRBV20-1	-	-	CSASQSDEQYF	TGCAGTGCTAGTCAGAGCGACGAGCAGTACTTC
14	TRBJ2-7	TRBV19	TRBD1	-	CASSRQGASYEQYF	TGTGCCAGTAGCCGACAGGGGGCATCCTACGAGCAGTACTTC
14	TRBJ2-7	TRBV28	-	-	CASCPGTPLIQQYF	TGTGCCAGCTGCCCCGGGACACCCCTTATCCAGCAGTACTTC
15	TRBJ1-5	TRBV6-5	-	once	CASSTVRQGNQPQHF	TGTGCCAGCAGTACCGTACGGCAGGGAAATCAGCCCCAGCATTTT
16	TRBJ2-5	TRBV4-2	TRBD2	-	CASSQELKAGLETQYF	TGTGCCAGCAGCCAGGAGCTAAAAGCGGGGTTAGAGACCCAGTACTTC
15	TRBJ1-1	TRBV9	-	-	CASSERPGERTEAFF	TGTGCCAGCAGCGAACGGCCGGGGGAAAGGACTGAAGCTTTCTTT
16	TRBJ2-5	TRBV6-2/TRBV6-3	-	-	CASSYAGGTGWETQYF	TGTGCCAGCAGTTACGCGGGCGGGACCGGCTGGGAGACCCAGTACTTC
13	TRBJ1-3	TRBV30	TRBD1	-	CACDRGSGNTIYF	TGTGCCTGTGACAGGGGCTCTGGAAACACCATATATTTT
12	TRBJ2-2	TRBV6-5	-	-	CASSPYTGELFF	TGTGCCAGCAGTCCCTACACCGGGGAGCTGTTTTTT
15	TRBJ1-2	TRBV6-2/TRBV6-3	TRBD1	-	CASSYTDPDRDGYTF	TGTGCCAGCAGTTACACCGATCCCGACAGGGATGGCTACACCTTC
16	TRBJ1-4	TRBV7-9	-	-	CASSLNAGGVGEKLFF	TGTGCCAGCAGCTTAAACGCCGGAGGGGTAGGAGAAAAACTGTTTTTT
16	TRBJ2-7	TRBV28	TRBD2	-	CASSPISGGAYYEQYF	TGTGCCAGCAGCCCAATTAGCGGGGGGGCTTACTACGAGCAGTACTTC
16	TRBJ1-3	TRBV2	-	-	CASIRQGPSSGNTIYF	TGTGCCAGCATAAGGCAGGGGCCGAGCTCTGGAAACACCATATATTTT
15	TRBJ1-1	TRBV24-1	-	-	CATSDIGGLNTEAFF	TGTGCCACCAGTGATATTGGGGGCTTGAACACTGAAGCTTTCTTT
15	TRBJ2-7	TRBV6-5	TRBD1	once	CASRVTGTGAYEQYF	TGTGCCAGCAGGGTAACCGGGACAGGGGCCTACGAGCAGTACTTC
15	TRBJ2-5	TRBV5-1	TRBD2	-	CASHSTSGGQETQYF	TGCGCCAGCCATTCGACTAGCGGGGGGCAAGAGACCCAGTACTTC
15	TRBJ1-5	TRBV18	-	-	CASSRKDSSNQPQHF	TGTGCCAGCTCACGGAAGGACAGTAGCAATCAGCCCCAGCATTTT
16	TRBJ1-5	TRBV28	TRBD1	-	CASSSRQGKGSQPQHF	TGTGCCAGCAGCTCCCGACAGGGTAAGGGCAGTCAGCCCCAGCATTTT
16	TRBJ2-5	TRBV7-6	-	-	CASSLGRPKLEETQYF	TGTGCCAGCAGCTTAGGAAGGCCAAAACTGGAGGAGACCCAGTACTTC
14	TRBJ2-7	TRBV15	-	-	CATSRDGTSYEQYF	TGTGCCACCAGCAGAGACGGGACTTCCTACGAGCAGTACTTC
16	TRBJ2-2	TRBV25-1	TRBD2	once	CASSELAGGLRGELFF	TGTGCCAGCAGTGAATTAGCGGGGGGGCTCCGCGGGGAGCTGTTTTTT
15	TRBJ2-1	TRBV7-3	-	-	CASSLTGREYNEQFF	TGTGCCAGCAGCTTAACCGGGCGGGAATACAATGAGCAGTTCTTC
15	TRBJ2-2	TRBV18	TRBD1	few	CASSPRTGDTGELFF	TGTGCCAGCTCACCGAGGACAGGGGATACCGGGGAGCTGTTTTTT
12	TRBJ1-1	TRBV18	-	-	CASSRTEAAAFF	TGTGCCAGCTCACGCACGGAGGCGGCAGCTTTCTTT
12	TRBJ2-1	TRBV10-3	-	-	CAISDRVNEQFF	TGTGCCATCAGTGATCGAGTCAATGAGCAGTTCTTC
19	TRBJ2-6	TRBV5-1	-	-	CASSLGRDWVRSGANVLTF	TGCGCCAGCAGCTTGGGCCGGGACTGGGTCAGATCTGGGGCCAACGTCCTGACTTTC
16	TRBJ2-2	TRBV5-3	-	-	CARSLGVGRYTGELFF	TGTGCCAGAAGCTTAGGAGTCGGTCGGTACACCGGGGAGCTGTTTTTT
16	TRBJ1-6	TRBV7-9	TRBD1	-	CASSLGLGQENSPLHF	TGTGCCAGCAGCTTAGGGCTTGGACAGGAAAATTCACCCCTCCACTTT
15	TRBJ2-7	TRBV5-1	-	-	CASSLQVRGAYEQYF	TGCGCCAGCAGCCTCCAGGTCCGGGGGGCTTACGAGCAGTACTTC
16	TRBJ2-3	TRBV3-1/TRBV3-2	TRBD2	-	CASSQEGAGVSDTQYF	TGTGCCAGCAGCCAAGAGGGAGCGGGGGTATCAGATACGCAGTATTTT
16	TRBJ2-4	TRBV19	TRBD2	-	CASSNLGEGAKNIQYF	TGTGCCAGTAGTAACCTCGGGGAGGGGGCCAAAAACATTCAGTACTTC
15	TRBJ1-3	TRBV7-2	-	-	CASSQRSGAGNTIYF	TGTGCCAGCAGCCAAAGGTCAGGGGCTGGAAACACCATATATTTT
14	TRBJ1-1	TRBV28	-	few	CASTRALENTEAFF	TGTGCCAGCACCAGGGCCTTGGAGAACACTGAAGCTTTCTTT
14	TRBJ1-5	TRBV11-2	-	-	CASSLDRADQPQHF	TGTGCCAGCAGCTTAGATAGAGCTGATCAGCCCCAGCATTTT
14	TRBJ1-3	TRBV28	-	-	CASRDQGTGNTIYF	TGTGCCAGCAGGGATCAGGGCACTGGAAACACCATATATTTT
16	TRBJ1-5	TRBV7-2	TRBD1	-	CASSLDGTGTHQPQHF	TGTGCCAGCAGCTTAGATGGGACAGGGACTCATCAGCCCCAGCATTTT
14	TRBJ1-2	TRBV5-6	TRBD1	few	CASTRTGDNYGYTF	TGTGCCAGCACCCGGACAGGGGATAACTATGGCTACACCTTC
13	TRBJ2-1	TRBV7-3	-	-	CASSLIGYNEQFF	TGTGCCAGCAGCTTAATCGGTTACAATGAGCAGTTCTTC
13	TRBJ1-4	TRBV30	-	-	CAWRAGKVEKLFF	TGTGCCTGGCGGGCAGGGAAGGTCGAAAAACTGTTTTTT
15	TRBJ2-5	TRBV5-3	TRBD1	-	CARRQGQTSQETQYF	TGTGCCAGAAGGCAGGGACAGACGAGCCAAGAGACCCAGTACTTC